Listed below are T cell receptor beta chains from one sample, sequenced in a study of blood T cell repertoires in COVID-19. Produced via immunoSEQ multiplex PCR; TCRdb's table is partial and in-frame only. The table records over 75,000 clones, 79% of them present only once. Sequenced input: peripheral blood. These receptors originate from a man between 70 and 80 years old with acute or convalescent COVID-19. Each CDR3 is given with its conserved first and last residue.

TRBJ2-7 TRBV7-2 CASSSPRGRGTYEQYF
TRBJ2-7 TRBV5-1 CASSSGHHYEQYF
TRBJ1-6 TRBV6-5 CASRERVNSPLHF
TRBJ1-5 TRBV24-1 CATGADSNQPQHF
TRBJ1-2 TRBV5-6 CASSLDRGIGYTF
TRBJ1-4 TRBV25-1 CASSDSFVGEKLFF
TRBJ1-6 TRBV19 CASSYRDSPLHF
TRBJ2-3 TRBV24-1 CATKGASTDTQYF
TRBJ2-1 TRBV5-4 CASSSGTSRYNEQFF
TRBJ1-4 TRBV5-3 CARSARGAGEKLFF
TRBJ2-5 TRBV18 CASSRASGTRETQYF
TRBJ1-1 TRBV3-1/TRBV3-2 CASSRSGEAFF
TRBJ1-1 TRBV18 CASSPSGPPGAAFF
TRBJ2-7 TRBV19 CASSNQGSEQYF
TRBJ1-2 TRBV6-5 CASSKIRDVNYGYTF
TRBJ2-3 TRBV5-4 CASSISGTSFDTQYF
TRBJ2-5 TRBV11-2 CASSLQGASSGTQYF
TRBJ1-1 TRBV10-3 CAISERGQGGTEAFF
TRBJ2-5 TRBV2 CASSPTSGGETQYF
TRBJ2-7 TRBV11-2 CASSLGQGFEQYF
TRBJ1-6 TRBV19 CASSRRNSPLHF
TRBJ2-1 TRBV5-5 CASSPGLADPTYNEQFF
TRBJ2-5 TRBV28 CASSPSPGGGTSETQYF
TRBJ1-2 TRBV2 CASRGTGAGGYTF
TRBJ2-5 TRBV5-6 CASSPGLVRTQYF
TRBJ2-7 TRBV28 CATLPPDRGPYEQYF
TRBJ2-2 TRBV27 CASRQLMSGELFF
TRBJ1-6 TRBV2 CASRFRDRVSPLHF
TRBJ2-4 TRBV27 CASSSIRDRGRNIQYF
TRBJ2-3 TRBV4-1 CASSHPGDFRTDTQYF
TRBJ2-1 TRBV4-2 CASSQVRGAGDEQFF
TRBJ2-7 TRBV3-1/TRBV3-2 CASSPNGGAVEQYF
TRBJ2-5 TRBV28 CASSSTRTGVVETQYF
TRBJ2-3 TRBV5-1 CASSSGRPRDTQYF
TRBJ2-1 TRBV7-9 CASSLGQAPGNEQFF
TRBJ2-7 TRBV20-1 CSASGQVIYEQYF
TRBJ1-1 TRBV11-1 CASSRDRGLNTEAFF
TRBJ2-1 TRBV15 CATSRSSGGASYNEQFF
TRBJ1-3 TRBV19 CASTDQRQGDRNTIYF
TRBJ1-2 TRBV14 CASSQPRSYGYTF
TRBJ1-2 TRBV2 CASSAGQGSGYTF
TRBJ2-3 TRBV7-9 CASSLALLGSLDPADTQYF
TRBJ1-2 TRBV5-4 CASSVPGQGESYGYTF
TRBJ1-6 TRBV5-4 CASSAGTGDPFALHF
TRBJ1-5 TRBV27 CASSLTGFQPQHF